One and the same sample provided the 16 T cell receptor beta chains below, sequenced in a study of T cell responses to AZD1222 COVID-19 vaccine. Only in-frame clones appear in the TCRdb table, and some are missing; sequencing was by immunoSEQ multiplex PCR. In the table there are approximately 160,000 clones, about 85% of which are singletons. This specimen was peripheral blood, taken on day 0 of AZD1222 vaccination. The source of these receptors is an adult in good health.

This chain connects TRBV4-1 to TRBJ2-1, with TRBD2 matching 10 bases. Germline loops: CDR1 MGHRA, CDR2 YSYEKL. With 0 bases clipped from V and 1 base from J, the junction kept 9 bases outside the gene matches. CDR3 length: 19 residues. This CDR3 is CASSQEPASGRPSYNEQFF. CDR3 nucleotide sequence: TGCGCCAGCAGCCAAGAGCCGGCTAGCGGGAGACCTTCCTACAATGAGCAGTTCTTC.

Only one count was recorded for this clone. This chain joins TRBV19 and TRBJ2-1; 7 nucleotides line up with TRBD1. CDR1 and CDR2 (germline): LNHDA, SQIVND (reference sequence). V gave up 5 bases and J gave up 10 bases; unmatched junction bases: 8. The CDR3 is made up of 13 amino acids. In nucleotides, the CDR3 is TGTGCCAGTAGTTCCCTCGCGGACAGGGAGCAGTTCTTC. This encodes CASSSLADREQFF.

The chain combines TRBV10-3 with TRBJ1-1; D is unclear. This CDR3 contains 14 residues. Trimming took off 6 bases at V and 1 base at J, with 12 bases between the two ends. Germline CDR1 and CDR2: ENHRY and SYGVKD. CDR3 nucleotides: TGTGCCATCAGCGTCGGGAGACCGAACACTGAAGCTTTCTTT. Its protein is CAISVGRPNTEAFF.

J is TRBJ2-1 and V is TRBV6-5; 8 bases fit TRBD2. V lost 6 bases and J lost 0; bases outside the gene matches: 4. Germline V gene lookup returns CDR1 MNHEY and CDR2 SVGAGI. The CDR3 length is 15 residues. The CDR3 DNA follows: TGTGCCAGCAGGATGGGACTAGTCTCCTACAATGAGCAGTTCTTC. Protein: CASRMGLVSYNEQFF.

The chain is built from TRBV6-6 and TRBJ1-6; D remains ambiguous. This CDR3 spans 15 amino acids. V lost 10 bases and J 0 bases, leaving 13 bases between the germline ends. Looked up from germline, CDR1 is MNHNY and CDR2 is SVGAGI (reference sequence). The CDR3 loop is CATRREGSYNSPLHF. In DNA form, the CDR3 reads TGTGCCACCCGGAGGGAGGGCTCCTATAATTCACCCCTCCACTTT.

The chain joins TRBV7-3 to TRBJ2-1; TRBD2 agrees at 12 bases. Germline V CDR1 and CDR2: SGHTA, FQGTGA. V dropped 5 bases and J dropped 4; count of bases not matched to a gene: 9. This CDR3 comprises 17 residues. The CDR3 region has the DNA TGTGCCAGCAGCCTACGGACTAGCGGGGACGCATACAATGAGCAGTTCTTC. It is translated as CASSLRTSGDAYNEQFF. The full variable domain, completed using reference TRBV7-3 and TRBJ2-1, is GAGVSQTPSNKVTEKGKYVELRCDPISGHTALYWYRQSLGQGPEFLIYFQGTGAADDSGLPNDRFFAVRPEGSVSTLKIQRTERGDSAVYLCASSLRTSGDAYNEQFFGPGTRLTVL.

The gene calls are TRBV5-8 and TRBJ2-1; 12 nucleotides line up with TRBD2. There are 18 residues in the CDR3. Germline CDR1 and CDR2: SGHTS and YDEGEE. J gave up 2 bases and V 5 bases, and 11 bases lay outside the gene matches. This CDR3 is CASRTQTSGRRAYNEQFF. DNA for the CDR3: TGTGCCAGCAGGACTCAGACTAGCGGGAGAAGGGCCTACAATGAGCAGTTCTTC.

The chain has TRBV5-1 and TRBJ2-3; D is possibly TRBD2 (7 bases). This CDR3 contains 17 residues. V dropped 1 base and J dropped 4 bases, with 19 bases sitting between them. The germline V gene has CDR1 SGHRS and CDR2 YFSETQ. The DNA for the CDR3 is TGCGCCAGCAGCTTGTTAGCAGGGGCTAGCGGAGCAGATACGCAGTATTTT. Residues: CASSLLAGASGADTQYF.

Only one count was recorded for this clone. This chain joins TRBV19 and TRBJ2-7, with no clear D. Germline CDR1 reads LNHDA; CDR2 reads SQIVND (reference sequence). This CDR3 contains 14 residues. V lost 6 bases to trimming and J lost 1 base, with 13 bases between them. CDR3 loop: CASSIGYGSYEQYF. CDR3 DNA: TGTGCCAGTAGCATTGGGTACGGGTCCTACGAGCAGTACTTC.

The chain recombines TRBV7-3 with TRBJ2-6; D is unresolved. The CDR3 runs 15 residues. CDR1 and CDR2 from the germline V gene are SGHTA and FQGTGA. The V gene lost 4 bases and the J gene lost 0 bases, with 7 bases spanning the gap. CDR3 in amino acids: CASSSLSSGANVLTF. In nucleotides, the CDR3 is TGTGCCAGCAGCTCCCTCAGCTCTGGGGCCAACGTCCTGACTTTC.

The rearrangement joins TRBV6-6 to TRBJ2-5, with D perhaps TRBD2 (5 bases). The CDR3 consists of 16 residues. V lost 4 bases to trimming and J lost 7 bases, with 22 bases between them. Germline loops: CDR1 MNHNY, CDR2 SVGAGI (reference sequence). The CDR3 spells CASSSSGIRPEATQYF. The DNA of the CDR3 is TGTGCCAGCAGTTCTTCCGGGATCCGGCCGGAAGCGACCCAGTACTTC.

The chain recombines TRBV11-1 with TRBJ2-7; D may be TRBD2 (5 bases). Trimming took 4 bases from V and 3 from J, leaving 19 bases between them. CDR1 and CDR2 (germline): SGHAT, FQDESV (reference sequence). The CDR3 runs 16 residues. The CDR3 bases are TGTGCCAGCAGCTCCTTCGGGAAGGGCACGGGCTACGAGCAGTACTTC. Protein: CASSSFGKGTGYEQYF.

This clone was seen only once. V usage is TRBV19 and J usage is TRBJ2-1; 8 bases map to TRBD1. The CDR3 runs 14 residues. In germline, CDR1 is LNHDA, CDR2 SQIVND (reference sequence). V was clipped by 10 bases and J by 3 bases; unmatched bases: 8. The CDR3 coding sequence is TGTGCCACTCTCAGGGACAGGAGCTACAATGAGCAGTTCTTC. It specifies CATLRDRSYNEQFF.

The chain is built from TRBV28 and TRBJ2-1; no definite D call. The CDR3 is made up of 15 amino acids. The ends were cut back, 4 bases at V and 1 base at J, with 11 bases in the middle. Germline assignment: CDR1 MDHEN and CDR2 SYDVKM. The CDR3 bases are TGTGCCAGCAGTTCAGCCCCCCATTCCTACAATGAGCAGTTCTTC. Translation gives CASSSAPHSYNEQFF.

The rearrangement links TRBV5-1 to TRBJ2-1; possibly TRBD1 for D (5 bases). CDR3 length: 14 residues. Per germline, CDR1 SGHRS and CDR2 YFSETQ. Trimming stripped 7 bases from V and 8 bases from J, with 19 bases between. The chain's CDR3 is CASGDQQGFDEQFF. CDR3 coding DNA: TGCGCCAGCGGGGATCAGCAGGGTTTCGATGAGCAGTTCTTC.

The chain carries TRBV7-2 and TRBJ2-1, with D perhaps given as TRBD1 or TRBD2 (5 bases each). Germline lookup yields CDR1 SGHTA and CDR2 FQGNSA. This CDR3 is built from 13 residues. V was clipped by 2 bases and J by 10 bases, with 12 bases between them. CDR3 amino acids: CASSLQGETEQFF. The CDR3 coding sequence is TGTGCCAGCAGCTTACAGGGAGAAACAGAGCAGTTCTTC.